Each of the 27 T cell receptor beta chains below was sequenced from the same sample in a study of T cell repertoires in cytomegalovirus infection. TCRdb redid the calling of the reads with MiXCR, one entry per CDR3 protein. The sample has about 770,000 distinct CDR3 sequences; 25% to 35% are singletons. For these TCRs, the target antigens are not known. The specimen was cultured CD8+ T cells from PBMCs, collected from culture after CMV antigen stimulation. The receptor set was obtained from a human donor in good health (CMV status not recorded). Some clones in this sample may be carry-over from other donors' samples.

This chain links TRBV12-3 or TRBV12-4 with TRBJ1-2; D is uncertain. Trimming removed 3 bases at V and 7 bases at J, with 21 bases between. The CDR3 runs 16 residues. The DNA for the CDR3 is TGTGCCAGCAGTTTGGGTCGGGCAGACCTTACTGGTGGCTACACCTTC. Its protein is CASSLGRADLTGGYTF.

This clonotype was recorded many times. This chain uses TRBV7-3 with TRBJ2-1; maybe TRBD1 (5 bases). V lost 5 bases, J lost 8 bases, and 19 bases lay in between. This CDR3 contains 15 residues. The germline gives CDR1 SGHTA, CDR2 FQGTGA. The CDR3 spells CASSPRQSLRDEQFF. CDR3 sequence (DNA): TGTGCCAGCAGCCCCAGACAGTCCTTAAGGGATGAGCAGTTCTTC. Full variable domain (outside the CDR3, taken from reference TRBV7-3 and TRBJ2-1): GAGVSQTPSNKVTEKGKYVELRCDPISGHTALYWYRQSLGQGPEFLIYFQGTGAADDSGLPNDRFFAVRPEGSVSTLKIQRTERGDSAVYLCASSPRQSLRDEQFFGPGTRLTVL.

This chain uses TRBV12-3 or TRBV12-4 with TRBJ2-3; 7 nucleotides agree with TRBD1. The CDR3 totals 14 residues. After removal of 5 bases from V and 5 bases from J, the junction contained 7 bases not matched to a gene. For the CDR3, the DNA is TGTGCCAGCAGTCGAACAGGGGTGGTAGATACGCAGTATTTT. Translated: CASSRTGVVDTQYF.

The chain joins TRBV28 to TRBJ1-2; possible D gene TRBD1, 5 bases. The ends were cut back, 5 bases at V and 5 bases at J, with 15 bases in the middle. Germline V gene sequence: CDR1 MDHEN, CDR2 SYDVKM. The CDR3 spans 14 residues. This CDR3 reads CASSLHRKGYGYTF. As DNA, the CDR3 is TGTGCCAGCAGTCTTCACAGGAAAGGGTATGGCTACACCTTC.

The chain carries TRBV27 and TRBJ1-2; TRBD1 agrees at 10 bases. This CDR3 spans 16 amino acids. The germline V gene has CDR1 MNHEY and CDR2 SMNVEV (reference sequence). Losses at the gene ends were 0 bases for V and 6 bases for J; bases not matched to a gene: 7. The CDR3 here is CASSLSGTGAPNGYTF. CDR3 nucleotide sequence: TGTGCCAGCAGTTTATCGGGGACAGGGGCCCCGAATGGCTACACCTTC.

This clonotype was observed many times. J is TRBJ1-1 and V is TRBV7-2; D gene unclear. Germline CDR1 and CDR2: SGHTA and FQGNSA. The CDR3 consists of 12 residues. V lost 7 bases to trimming and J lost 0 bases, with 6 bases between them. CDR3 region: CASTNLNTEAFF. The CDR3 nucleotides are TGTGCCAGCACCAACTTGAACACTGAAGCTTTCTTT.

The J gene is TRBJ1-2, the V gene TRBV11-2; D perhaps matches TRBD1 (6 bases). Germline CDR1 reads SGHAT; CDR2 reads FQNNGV. The CDR3 has 13 residues. V dropped 5 bases and J dropped 6 bases, with 13 bases sitting between them. CDR3 sequence reads: CASSGQWGNGYTF. The CDR3 region has the DNA TGTGCCAGCAGCGGACAGTGGGGGAATGGCTACACCTTC. The full variable domain, its missing parts supplied by reference TRBV11-2 and TRBJ1-2, is EAGVAQSPRYKIIEKRQSVAFWCNPISGHATLYWYQQILGQGPKLLIQFQNNGVVDDSQLPKDRFSAERLKGVDSTLKIQPAKLEDSAVYLCASSGQWGNGYTFGSGTRLTVV.

In this sample, this clonotype turned up a few times. The chain uses TRBV6-5 and TRBJ1-4, with D possibly TRBD1 on 5 matching bases. V was clipped by 0 bases and J by 7 bases, with 12 bases between them. The germline gives CDR1 MNHEY, CDR2 SVGAGI. The CDR3 totals 15 residues. The CDR3 coding sequence is TGTGCCAGCAGTTACTCGCGGGGCCAGTTTGAAAAACTGTTTTTT. Its translation is CASSYSRGQFEKLFF.

In this sample, this clonotype turned up many times. The rearrangement links TRBV7-2 to TRBJ2-1; 11 bases match TRBD2. The germline V gene has CDR1 SGHTA and CDR2 FQGNSA. J was trimmed by 6 bases and V by 1 base; bases with no gene match: 8. This CDR3 comprises 17 residues. This chain's CDR3 is CASSLVAPGLAVNEQFF. DNA of the CDR3: TGTGCCAGCAGCTTAGTCGCCCCGGGACTAGCGGTCAATGAGCAGTTCTTC.

V usage is TRBV19 and J usage is TRBJ2-3; no definite D call. The V end was cut by 4 bases, the J end by 2 bases, with 16 bases between. Germline V CDR1 and CDR2: LNHDA, SQIVND (reference sequence). The CDR3 is 16 residues long. This CDR3 is CASSSRTKVPTDTQYF. The CDR3 DNA sequence: TGTGCCAGTAGTAGCAGGACGAAGGTCCCCACAGATACGCAGTATTTT.

Only a few counts were recorded for this clonotype. The rearrangement links TRBV27 to TRBJ1-6; 7 nucleotides match TRBD1. CDR1 and CDR2 from the germline V gene are MNHEY and SMNVEV (reference sequence). The length of the CDR3 is 15 residues. Trimming cost V 3 bases and J 7 bases; bases outside gene matches: 6. The CDR3 loop is CASSFGTEKNSPLHF. DNA for the CDR3: TGTGCCAGCAGTTTTGGGACAGAGAAGAATTCACCCCTCCACTTT.

V and J are TRBV20-1 and TRBJ2-1; 8 bases are shared with TRBD1. V trimming: 6 bases; J trimming: 1 base; junction bases outside the gene matches: 11. Germline CDR1 is DFQATT and CDR2 is SNEGSKA (reference sequence). The CDR3 is made up of 16 amino acids. CDR3 amino acids: CSAHRQGRGSYNEQFF. The CDR3, as DNA: TGCAGTGCCCATAGACAGGGGCGCGGATCCTACAATGAGCAGTTCTTC.

The V call is TRBV7-6, the J call TRBJ2-3; tentative D call: TRBD1 (6 bases). This CDR3 is 16 amino acids long. V was cut by 1 base and J by 4 bases, with 15 bases left in between. Germline lookup yields CDR1 SGHVS and CDR2 FNYEAQ. The DNA for the CDR3 is TGTGCCAGCAGCTTAGGATCGGCAGGGGTGGCAGATACGCAGTATTTT. Protein: CASSLGSAGVADTQYF.

The rearrangement uses TRBV5-4 and TRBJ1-2, with TRBD1 identical over 8 bases. Germline trimming cut 4 bases from V and 4 bases from J; bases unmatched to any gene: 12. Germline V lookup: CDR1 SGHNT, CDR2 YYREEE (reference sequence). The CDR3 is made up of 16 amino acids. In DNA, the CDR3 is TGTGCCAGCAGCCCGCTACCCGGGACAGGTACCTATGGCTACACCTTC. It yields the protein CASSPLPGTGTYGYTF. Looking up the rest from reference TRBV5-4 and TRBJ1-2 gives the full variable domain: ETGVTQSPTHLIKTRGQQVTLRCSSQSGHNTVSWYQQALGQGPQFIFQYYREEENGRGNFPPRFSGLQFPNYSSELNVNALELDDSALYLCASSPLPGTGTYGYTFGSGTRLTVV.

V gene TRBV4-3 combines with J gene TRBJ2-3, with 10 bases fitting TRBD2. The trim removed 1 base at V and 0 bases at J, leaving 10 bases unmatched. Germline V gene lookup returns CDR1 LGHNA and CDR2 YSLEER. The CDR3 consists of 19 residues. This chain's CDR3 is CASSQAAPGLAASTDTQYF. In DNA form, the CDR3 reads TGCGCCAGCAGCCAAGCGGCCCCCGGACTAGCGGCAAGCACAGATACGCAGTATTTT.

The chain couples TRBV6-6 to TRBJ2-3; D is perhaps TRBD1 (5 bases). The CDR3 runs to 14 residues. The germline gives CDR1 MNHNY, CDR2 SVGAGI (reference sequence). V dropped 8 bases and J dropped 5 bases, with 17 bases sitting between them. The CDR3 protein is CASEGRKGVDTQYF. The CDR3 nucleotides are TGTGCCAGCGAAGGCAGGAAAGGGGTAGATACGCAGTATTTT.

The rearrangement joins TRBV7-6 to TRBJ1-6; 9 nucleotides align to TRBD1. The V gene's germline CDR1 is SGHVS and CDR2 FNYEAQ. CDR3 length equals 17 residues. The J segment lost 9 bases and the V segment lost 5 bases, leaving 14 bases of the junction unmatched. The CDR3: CASSPGTGKSIASPLHF. The CDR3 coding sequence is TGTGCCAGCAGCCCCGGGACAGGGAAATCAATCGCTTCACCCCTCCACTTT.

This rearrangement joins TRBV9 to TRBJ1-4, with D possibly matching TRBD1 (5 bases). V lost 0 bases, J lost 3 bases, and 12 bases lay in between. The germline V gene has CDR1 SGDLS and CDR2 YYNGEE. The CDR3 extends over 16 amino acids. Here the CDR3 reads CASSVGSGPANEKLFF. Written as DNA, the CDR3 is TGTGCCAGCAGCGTAGGGTCAGGGCCCGCTAATGAAAAACTGTTTTTT.

The sample holds a few counts of this clonotype. The chain carries TRBV6-1 and TRBJ1-1; D perhaps matches TRBD1 (5 bases). The length of the CDR3 is 17 residues. CDR1 MNHNS and CDR2 SASEGT come from the germline V gene. Trimming took off 8 bases at V and 0 bases at J, with 22 bases between the two ends. The DNA for the CDR3 is TGTGCCAGCCTTTTGGGGCAGGGCGCGGGGATGAACACTGAAGCTTTCTTT. Translation: CASLLGQGAGMNTEAFF.

The V gene is TRBV4-2, the J gene TRBJ1-5; no clear D. CDR1 is LGHNA and CDR2 is YNFKEQ in the germline V gene. V shed 0 bases and J shed 2 bases, with 11 bases lying between them. This CDR3 region has 16 residues. The CDR3: CASSQEAYAGNQPQHF. CDR3 sequence (DNA): TGTGCCAGCAGCCAAGAAGCGTATGCGGGCAATCAGCCCCAGCATTTT.

The V gene is TRBV4-1, the J gene TRBJ1-6, with TRBD1 matching over 10 bases. The length of the CDR3 is 17 residues. With V trimmed by 2 bases and J by 10 bases, 11 bases remained unmatched. In germline, CDR1 is MGHRA, CDR2 YSYEKL. CDR3 protein: CASSQPPGTGANSPLHF. DNA for the CDR3: TGCGCCAGCAGCCAACCTCCCGGGACAGGGGCAAACTCACCCCTCCACTTT.

The chain is built from TRBV20-1 and TRBJ2-3; TRBD2 agrees at 11 bases. CDR1 is DFQATT and CDR2 is SNEGSKA in the germline V gene (reference sequence). V was clipped by 5 bases and J by 2 bases; unmatched bases: 12. This CDR3 spans 17 amino acids. For the CDR3, the DNA is TGCAGTGCTCCCGGACTAGCGGGTGACCCACTCACAGATACGCAGTATTTT. Amino acid sequence: CSAPGLAGDPLTDTQYF.

V and J are TRBV27 and TRBJ1-2, with D hard to call. This CDR3 is built from 13 residues. The germline gives CDR1 MNHEY, CDR2 SMNVEV (reference sequence). The V end was cut by 5 bases, the J end by 8 bases, with 15 bases between. The CDR3 loop is CASSQTSLGGYTF. CDR3 nucleotides: TGTGCCAGCAGTCAGACTAGCCTGGGAGGCTACACCTTC.

In its sample, this clonotype was seen a few times. V usage is TRBV11-2 and J usage is TRBJ1-6; no clear D gene. This CDR3 comprises 15 residues. V was cut by 4 bases and J by 7 bases, with 14 bases left in between. The germline gives CDR1 SGHAT, CDR2 FQNNGV. CDR3 protein: CASSSPLGENSPLHF. CDR3 DNA: TGTGCCAGCAGCTCACCCCTAGGCGAGAATTCACCCCTCCACTTT.

Only a few counts were recorded for this clonotype. The V call is TRBV28, the J call TRBJ2-1; D might be TRBD1 (6 bases). V was trimmed by 7 bases and J by 2 bases, leaving 15 bases between them. Germline loops: CDR1 MDHEN, CDR2 SYDVKM. The CDR3 runs to 15 residues. CDR3 sequence: CASITRQDTYNEQFF. The CDR3 nucleotides are TGTGCCAGCATCACACGACAGGATACCTACAATGAGCAGTTCTTC.

This clonotype was seen only a few times. The V gene is TRBV5-5, the J gene TRBJ2-1, with no clear D. Per germline, CDR1 SGHKS and CDR2 YYEKEE (reference sequence). V was shortened by 4 bases and J by 4 bases, with 6 bases between the two germline ends. The CDR3 contains 12 residues. CDR3 in amino acids: CASSVDYNEQFF. DNA of the CDR3: TGTGCCAGCAGCGTAGATTACAATGAGCAGTTCTTC.

This clonotype was observed a handful of times. The chain carries TRBV4-3 and TRBJ1-6; D call uncertain. There are 17 residues in the CDR3. Looked up from germline, CDR1 is LGHNA and CDR2 is YSLEER. Trimming took 3 bases from V and 5 from J, leaving 17 bases between them. The CDR3 coding sequence is TGCGCCAGCAGCCAGTTTTCCCTACTCCACAATAATTCACCCCTCCACTTT. Translating it yields CASSQFSLLHNNSPLHF.